The source of this T cell receptor (beta chain) is a study of blood T cell repertoires in COVID-19. Study as a whole: Acute and convalescent COVID-19 specimens originated in the United States, Italy and Spain. T cells, B-cell-depleted T cells, or PBMCs supplied cDNA or gDNA.

As handled by the study authors: The assay estimated nucleated cells by amplifying reference gene primers. Repertoires were generated with immunoSEQ multiplex PCR, while TCRdb's copy carries only in-frame clones and drops some. For V, J and clone size, that table is used; D and trimming come from the DNA. The sample records approximately 180,000 clones, 75% to 80% being singletons. The CDR3 sequence is 16 residues long. Germline V gene data show CDR1 as PRHDT and CDR2 as FYEKMQ (reference sequence). V shed 6 bases and J 1 base; nucleotides not matched to a gene: 5. Sequenced: peripheral blood. This clonotype originated in a woman in her 70s with acute or convalescent COVID-19. The gene calls are TRBV13 and TRBJ2-5, with 13 bases lining up with TRBD2. CDR3 sequence reads: CASSGGLAGSQETQYF. The CDR3 DNA sequence: TGTGCCAGCAGTGGGGGACTAGCGGGAAGCCAAGAGACCCAGTACTTC.